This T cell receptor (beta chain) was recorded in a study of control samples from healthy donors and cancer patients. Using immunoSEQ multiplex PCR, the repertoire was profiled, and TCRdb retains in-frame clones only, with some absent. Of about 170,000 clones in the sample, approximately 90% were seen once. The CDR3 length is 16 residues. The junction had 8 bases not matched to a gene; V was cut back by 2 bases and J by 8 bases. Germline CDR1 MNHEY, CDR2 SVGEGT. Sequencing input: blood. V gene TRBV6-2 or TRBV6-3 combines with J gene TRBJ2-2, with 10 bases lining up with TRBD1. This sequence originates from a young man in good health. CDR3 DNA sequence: TGTGCCAGCAGTTACCCATCCGGGACAGGGGAGGGGGAGCTGTTTTTT. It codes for CASSYPSGTGEGELFF.